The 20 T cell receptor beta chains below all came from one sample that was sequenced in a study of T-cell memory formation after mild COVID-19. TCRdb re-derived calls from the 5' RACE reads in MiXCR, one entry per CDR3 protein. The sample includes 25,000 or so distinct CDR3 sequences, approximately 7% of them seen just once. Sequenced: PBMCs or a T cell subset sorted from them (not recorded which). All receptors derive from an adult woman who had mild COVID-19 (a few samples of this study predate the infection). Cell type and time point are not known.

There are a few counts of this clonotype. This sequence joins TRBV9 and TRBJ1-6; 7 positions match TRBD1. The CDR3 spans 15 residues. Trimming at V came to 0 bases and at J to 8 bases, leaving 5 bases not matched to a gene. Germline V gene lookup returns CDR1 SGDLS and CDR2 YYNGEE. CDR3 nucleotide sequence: TGTGCCAGCAGCGTAGGGCTAGACAGGGATTCACCCCTCCACTTT. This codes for CASSVGLDRDSPLHF.

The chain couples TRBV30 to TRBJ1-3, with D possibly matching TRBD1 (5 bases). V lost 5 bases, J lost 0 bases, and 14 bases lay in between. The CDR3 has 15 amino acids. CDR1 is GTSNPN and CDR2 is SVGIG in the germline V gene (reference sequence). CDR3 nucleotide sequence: TGTGCCTGGGCCTGGGGCGGCTCCTCTGGAAACACCATATATTTT. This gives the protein CAWAWGGSSGNTIYF.

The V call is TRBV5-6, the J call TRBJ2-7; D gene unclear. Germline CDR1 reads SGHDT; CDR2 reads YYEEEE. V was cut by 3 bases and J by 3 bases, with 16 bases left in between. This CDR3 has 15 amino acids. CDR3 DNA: TGTGCCAGCAGCTCGTCTAGACCCGTCATCTACGAGCAGTACTTC. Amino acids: CASSSSRPVIYEQYF.

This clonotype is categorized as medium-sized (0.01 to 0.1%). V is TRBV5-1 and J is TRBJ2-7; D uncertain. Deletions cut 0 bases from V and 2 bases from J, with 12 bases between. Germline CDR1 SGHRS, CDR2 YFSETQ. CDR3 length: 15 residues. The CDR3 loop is CASSLDFGNTYEQYF. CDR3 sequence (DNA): TGCGCCAGCAGCTTGGACTTCGGAAATACCTACGAGCAGTACTTC.

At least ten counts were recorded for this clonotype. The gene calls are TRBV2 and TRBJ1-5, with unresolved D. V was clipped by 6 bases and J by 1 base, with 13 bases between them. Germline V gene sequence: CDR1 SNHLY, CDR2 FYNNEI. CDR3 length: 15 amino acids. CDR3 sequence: CASRRAVWSNQPQHF. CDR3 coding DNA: TGTGCCAGCAGGCGGGCAGTATGGAGCAATCAGCCCCAGCATTTT. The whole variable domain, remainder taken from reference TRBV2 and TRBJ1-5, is EPEVTQTPSHQVTQMGQEVILRCVPISNHLYFYWYRQILGQKVEFLVSFYNNEISEKSEIFDDQFSVERPDGSNFTLKIRSTKLEDSAMYFCASRRAVWSNQPQHFGDGTRLSIL.

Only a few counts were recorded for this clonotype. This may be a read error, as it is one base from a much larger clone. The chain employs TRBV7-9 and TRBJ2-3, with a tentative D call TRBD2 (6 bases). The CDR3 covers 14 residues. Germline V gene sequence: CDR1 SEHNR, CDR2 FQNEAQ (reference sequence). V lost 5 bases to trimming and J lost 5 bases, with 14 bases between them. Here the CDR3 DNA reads TGTGCCAGCAGCCCGGGACTGTTAGTAGATACGCAGTATTTT. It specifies CASSPGLLVDTQYF.

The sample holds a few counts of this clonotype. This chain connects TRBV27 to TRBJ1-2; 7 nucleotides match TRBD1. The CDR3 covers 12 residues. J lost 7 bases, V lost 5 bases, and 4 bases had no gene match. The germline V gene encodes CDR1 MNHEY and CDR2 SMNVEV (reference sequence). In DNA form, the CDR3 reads TGTGCCAGCAGTACCCGGGACAGTGGCTACACCTTC. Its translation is CASSTRDSGYTF.

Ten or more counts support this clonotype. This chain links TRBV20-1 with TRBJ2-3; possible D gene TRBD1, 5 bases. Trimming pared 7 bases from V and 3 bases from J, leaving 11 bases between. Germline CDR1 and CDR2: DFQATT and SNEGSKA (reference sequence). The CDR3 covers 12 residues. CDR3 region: CSVHPGTDTQYF. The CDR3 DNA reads TGCAGTGTCCATCCAGGGACAGATACGCAGTATTTT.

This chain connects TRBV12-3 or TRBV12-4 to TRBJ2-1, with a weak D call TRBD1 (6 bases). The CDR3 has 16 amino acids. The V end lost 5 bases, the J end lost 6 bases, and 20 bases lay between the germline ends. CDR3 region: CASSMTGEQGVNEQFF. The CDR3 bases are TGTGCCAGCAGTATGACAGGTGAACAGGGAGTCAATGAGCAGTTCTTC.

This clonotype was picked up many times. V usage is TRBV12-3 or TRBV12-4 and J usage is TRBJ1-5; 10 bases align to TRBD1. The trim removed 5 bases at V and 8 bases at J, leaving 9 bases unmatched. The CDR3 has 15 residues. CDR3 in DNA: TGTGCCAGCAGTCGACAGGGGGCTGGTCAGGAGCCCCAGCATTTT. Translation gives CASSRQGAGQEPQHF.

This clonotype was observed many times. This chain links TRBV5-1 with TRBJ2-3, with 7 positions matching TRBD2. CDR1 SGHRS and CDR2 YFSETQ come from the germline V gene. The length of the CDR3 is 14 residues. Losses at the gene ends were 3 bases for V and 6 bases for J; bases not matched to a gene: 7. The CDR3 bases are TGCGCCAGCAGCTCCACTAGCGATGGGGATACGCAGTATTTT. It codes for CASSSTSDGDTQYF.

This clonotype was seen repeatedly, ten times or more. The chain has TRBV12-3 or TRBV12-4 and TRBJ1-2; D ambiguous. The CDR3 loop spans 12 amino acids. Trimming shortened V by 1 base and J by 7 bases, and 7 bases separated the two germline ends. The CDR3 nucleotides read TGTGCCAGCAGTTTAGGATTCCCTGGCTACACCTTC. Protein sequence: CASSLGFPGYTF.

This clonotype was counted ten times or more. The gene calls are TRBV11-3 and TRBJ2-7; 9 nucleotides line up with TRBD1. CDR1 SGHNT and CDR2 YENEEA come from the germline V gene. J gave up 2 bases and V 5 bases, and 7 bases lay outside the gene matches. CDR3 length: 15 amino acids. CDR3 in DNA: TGTGCCAGCAGCAACCCGGGACAGGGTCCCTACGAGCAGTACTTC. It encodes CASSNPGQGPYEQYF. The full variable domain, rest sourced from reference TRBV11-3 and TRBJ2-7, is EAGVVQSPRYKIIEKKQPVAFWCNPISGHNTLYWYLQNLGQGPELLIRYENEEAVDDSQLPKDRFSAERLKGVDSTLKIQPAELGDSAVYLCASSNPGQGPYEQYFGPGTRLTVT.

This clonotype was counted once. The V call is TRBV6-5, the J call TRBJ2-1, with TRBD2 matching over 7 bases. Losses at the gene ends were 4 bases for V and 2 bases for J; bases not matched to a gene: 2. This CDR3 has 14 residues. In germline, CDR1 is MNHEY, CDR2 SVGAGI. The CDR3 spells CASSSGLAYNEQFF. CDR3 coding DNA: TGTGCCAGCAGTTCTGGACTAGCCTACAATGAGCAGTTCTTC.

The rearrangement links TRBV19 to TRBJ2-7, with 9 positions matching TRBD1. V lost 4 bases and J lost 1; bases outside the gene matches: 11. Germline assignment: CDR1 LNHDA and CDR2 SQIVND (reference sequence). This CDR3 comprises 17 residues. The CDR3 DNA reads TGTGCCAGTAGTACACGCGCGGGACAGGGAAATTCCTACGAGCAGTACTTC. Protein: CASSTRAGQGNSYEQYF.

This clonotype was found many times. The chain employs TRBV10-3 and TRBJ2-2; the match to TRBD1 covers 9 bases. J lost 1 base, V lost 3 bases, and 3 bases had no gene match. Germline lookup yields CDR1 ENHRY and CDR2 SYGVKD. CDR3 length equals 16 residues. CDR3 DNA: TGTGCCATCAGTGACGGGACAGGGAAGAACACCGGGGAGCTGTTTTTT. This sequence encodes CAISDGTGKNTGELFF.

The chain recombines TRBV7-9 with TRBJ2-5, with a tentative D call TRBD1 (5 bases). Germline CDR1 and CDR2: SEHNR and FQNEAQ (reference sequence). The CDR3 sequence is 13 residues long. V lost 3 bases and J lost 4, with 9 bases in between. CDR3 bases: TGTGCCAGCAGCTTCTTAGGGGTAGAGACCCAGTACTTC. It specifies CASSFLGVETQYF.

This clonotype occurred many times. Written as DNA, the CDR3 is TGTGCCAGCAGTTCGGACATCAGGCAGTACTTC. This translates into CASSSDIRQYF. This rearrangement joins TRBV28 to TRBJ2-7; D may be TRBD1 (5 bases). CDR1 is MDHEN and CDR2 is SYDVKM in the germline V gene. The CDR3 consists of 11 residues. V gave up 4 bases and J gave up 9 bases, with 10 bases separating them.

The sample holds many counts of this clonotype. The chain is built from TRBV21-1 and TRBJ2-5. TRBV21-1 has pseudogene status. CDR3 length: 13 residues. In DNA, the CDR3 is TGTGCCAGCTTGCAAAGGGGCAGGGAGACCCAGTACTTC. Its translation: CASLQRGRETQYF.

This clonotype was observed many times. CDR3 coding DNA: TGTGCCAGCAGCTTGGATTTTTTGGGGGAGCTGTTTTTT. Its translation: CASSLDFLGELFF. This chain links TRBV7-3 with TRBJ2-2; D is uncertain. The CDR3 has 13 amino acids. V dropped 3 bases and J dropped 8 bases, with 10 bases sitting between them. Germline values: CDR1 SGHTA, CDR2 FQGTGA.